The present TCR beta chain was sequenced within a study of T cells in Graves' hyperthyroidism and ophthalmopathy. Points on this clonotype: This sequence may be a read error, since a much larger clone differs from it by one base.

Using around 10 ml of fresh peripheral blood, PBMCs were prepared. RNA transcripts were the template for amplifying TCR beta CDR3 regions. The HTBI primer set served for first-round RT-PCR of the TCR CDR3. From the multiplex PCR reads, TCRdb called clonotypes with MiXCR, one entry per CDR3 protein. Here the sample spans hundreds of thousands of distinct CDR3 sequences, about 15% being singletons. Germline assignment: CDR1 DFQATT and CDR2 SNEGSKA (reference sequence). Trimming pared 1 base from V and 7 bases from J, leaving 2 bases between. The CDR3 is made up of 10 amino acids. The source material was blood. The receptor was isolated from a woman between 45 and 60 years old with Graves' ophthalmopathy. The chain combines TRBV20-1 with TRBJ2-1, with D unclear. The CDR3: CSARVNEQFF. CDR3 in DNA: TGCAGTGCTAGAGTGAATGAGCAGTTCTTC.